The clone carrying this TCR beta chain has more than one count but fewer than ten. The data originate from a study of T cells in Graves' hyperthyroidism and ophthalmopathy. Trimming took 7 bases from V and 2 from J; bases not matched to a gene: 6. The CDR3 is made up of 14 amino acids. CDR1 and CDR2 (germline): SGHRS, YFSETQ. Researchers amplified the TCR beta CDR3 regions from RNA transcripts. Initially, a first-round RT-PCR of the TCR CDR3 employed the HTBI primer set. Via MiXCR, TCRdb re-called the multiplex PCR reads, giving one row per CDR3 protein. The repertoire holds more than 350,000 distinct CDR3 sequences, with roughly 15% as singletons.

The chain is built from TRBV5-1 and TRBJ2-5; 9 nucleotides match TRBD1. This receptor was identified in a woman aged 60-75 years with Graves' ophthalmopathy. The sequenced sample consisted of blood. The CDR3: CASRIGQGQETQYF. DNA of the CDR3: TGCGCCAGCCGTATCGGACAGGGGCAAGAGACCCAGTACTTC.